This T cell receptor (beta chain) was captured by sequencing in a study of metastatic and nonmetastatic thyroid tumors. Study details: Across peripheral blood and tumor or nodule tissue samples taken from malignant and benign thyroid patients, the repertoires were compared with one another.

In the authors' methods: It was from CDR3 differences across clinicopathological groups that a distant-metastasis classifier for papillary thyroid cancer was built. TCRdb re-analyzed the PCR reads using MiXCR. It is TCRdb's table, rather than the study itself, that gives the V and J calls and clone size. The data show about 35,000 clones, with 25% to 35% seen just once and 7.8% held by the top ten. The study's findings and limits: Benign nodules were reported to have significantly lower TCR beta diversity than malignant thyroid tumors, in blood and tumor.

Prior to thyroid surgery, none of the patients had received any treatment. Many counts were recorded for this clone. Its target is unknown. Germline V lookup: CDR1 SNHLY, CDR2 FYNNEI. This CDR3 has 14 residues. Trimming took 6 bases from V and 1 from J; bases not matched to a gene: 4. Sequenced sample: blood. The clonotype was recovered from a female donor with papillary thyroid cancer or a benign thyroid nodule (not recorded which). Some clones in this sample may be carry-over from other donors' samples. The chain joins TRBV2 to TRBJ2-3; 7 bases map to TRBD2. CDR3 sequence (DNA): TGTGCCAGCAGCTCTAGCGGAGGCACAGATACGCAGTATTTT. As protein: CASSSSGGTDTQYF. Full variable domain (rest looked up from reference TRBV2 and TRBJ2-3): EPEVTQTPSHQVTQMGQEVILRCVPISNHLYFYWYRQILGQKVEFLVSFYNNEISEKSEIFDDQFSVERPDGSNFTLKIRSTKLEDSAMYFCASSSSGGTDTQYFGPGTRLTVL.